Following are 16 T cell receptor beta chains from one sample sequenced in a study of blood T cell repertoires in COVID-19. The protocol was immunoSEQ multiplex PCR, while the TCRdb copy is restricted to in-frame clones and leaves out a portion. The table has 150,000 or so clones, around 80% seen once. Sequenced: peripheral blood. These receptors came from a woman over 75 with acute or convalescent COVID-19.

The V gene is TRBV19, the J gene TRBJ2-5; a possible D gene is TRBD2 (5 bases). The CDR3 is 15 amino acids. Trimming took off 4 bases at V and 5 bases at J, with 17 bases between the two ends. The germline gives CDR1 LNHDA, CDR2 SQIVND (reference sequence). The CDR3 spells CASSSKRTRRETQYF. In DNA, the CDR3 is TGTGCCAGTAGTAGCAAGCGGACCCGCCGGGAGACCCAGTACTTC.

V gene TRBV5-1 combines with J gene TRBJ2-5; TRBD1 matches at 7 bases. This CDR3 comprises 15 residues. CDR1 and CDR2 from the germline V gene are SGHRS and YFSETQ. V was clipped by 1 base and J by 4 bases; unmatched bases: 7. The CDR3 loop reads CASSLTGDEGETQYF. The CDR3 DNA reads TGCGCCAGCAGCTTGACAGGGGACGAGGGAGAGACCCAGTACTTC. The full variable domain, in which reference TRBV5-1 and TRBJ2-5 provide the parts outside the CDR3, is KAGVTQTPRYLIKTRGQQVTLSCSPISGHRSVSWYQQTPGQGLQFLFEYFSETQRNKGNFPGRFSGRQFSNSRSEMNVSTLELGDSALYLCASSLTGDEGETQYFGPGTRLLVL.

The chain combines TRBV11-2 with TRBJ1-3, with D maybe TRBD1 (6 bases). V was clipped by 8 bases and J by 1 base, with 15 bases between them. Germline V lookup: CDR1 SGHAT, CDR2 FQNNGV. This CDR3 comprises 15 residues. The CDR3 DNA sequence: TGTGCCAGCGCGAGAACAGGGCTATCTGGAAACACCATATATTTT. Its protein product is CASARTGLSGNTIYF.

CDR3 DNA: TGTGCCAGCAGCTTGTCCCGGGGGGGCCAGGGTGAGCAGTTCTTC. Protein: CASSLSRGGQGEQFF. The V gene is TRBV7-2, the J gene TRBJ2-1, with TRBD2 matching over 8 bases. V lost 3 bases, J lost 9 bases, and 10 bases stayed unmatched. This CDR3 contains 15 residues. CDR1 SGHTA and CDR2 FQGNSA come from the germline V gene.

The gene calls are TRBV3-1 (or the pseudogene TRBV3-2) and TRBJ2-7, with 7 bases matching TRBD1. Germline lookup yields CDR1 LGHDT and CDR2 YNNKEL (reference sequence). Losses at the gene ends were 2 bases for V and 5 bases for J; bases not matched to a gene: 9. The CDR3 is made up of 15 amino acids. CDR3 region: CASSQLGGISDEQYF. CDR3 sequence (DNA): TGTGCCAGCAGCCAATTAGGGGGCATCTCAGACGAGCAGTACTTC.

This clone was picked up a small number of times. The gene calls are TRBV19 and TRBJ2-1, with 9 bases that match TRBD2. The CDR3 has 16 residues. V dropped 1 base and J dropped 5; count of bases not matched to a gene: 6. Germline lookup yields CDR1 LNHDA and CDR2 SQIVND (reference sequence). The CDR3 DNA reads TGTGCCAGTAGTATAGTAGCGGGGGCGCGGCACAATGAGCAGTTCTTC. Translated: CASSIVAGARHNEQFF.

The chain is built from TRBV10-3 and TRBJ2-5; tentative D call: TRBD1 (6 bases). Looked up from germline, CDR1 is ENHRY and CDR2 is SYGVKD. The CDR3 consists of 16 residues. The ends were cut back, 0 bases at V and 2 bases at J, with 13 bases in the middle. In DNA form, the CDR3 reads TGTGCCATCAGTGAGTCTGGTTCGACAGGTCAAGAGACCCAGTACTTC. This encodes CAISESGSTGQETQYF.

V usage is TRBV19 and J usage is TRBJ1-4; possibly TRBD1 for D (5 bases). This CDR3 has 13 amino acids. The V gene's germline CDR1 is LNHDA and CDR2 SQIVND (reference sequence). The V gene lost 7 bases and the J gene lost 3 bases, with 9 bases spanning the gap. CDR3 loop: CASNDRSNEKLFF. Written as DNA, the CDR3 is TGTGCCAGTAACGACAGATCTAATGAAAAACTGTTTTTT.

The chain links TRBV4-3 to TRBJ2-2; D perhaps matches TRBD1 (5 bases). This CDR3 spans 15 amino acids. Germline CDR1 is LGHNA and CDR2 is YSLEER. Trimming stripped 0 bases from V and 7 bases from J, with 12 bases between. DNA for the CDR3: TGCGCCAGCAGCCAAGATGTGCCAGGGCACGGGGAGCTGTTTTTT. Its protein product is CASSQDVPGHGELFF.

The chain carries TRBV28 and TRBJ1-1; D unclear. Germline loops: CDR1 MDHEN, CDR2 SYDVKM. The CDR3 spans 14 residues. V lost 7 bases, J lost 0 bases, and 12 bases lay in between. The CDR3 sequence: CASTKSTVNTEAFF. In nucleotides, the CDR3 is TGTGCCAGCACTAAAAGTACCGTGAACACTGAAGCTTTCTTT.

This chain uses TRBV5-6 with TRBJ1-4, with 10 bases identical to TRBD1. The junction had 5 bases not matched to a gene; V was cut back by 4 bases and J by 5 bases. CDR1 SGHDT and CDR2 YYEEEE come from the germline V gene. The CDR3 is 15 residues long. The CDR3 loop is CASSPGQGPNEKLFF. CDR3 bases: TGTGCCAGCAGCCCGGGACAGGGGCCGAATGAAAAACTGTTTTTT. The variable domain in full, with the rest retrieved from reference TRBV5-6 and TRBJ1-4, is DAGVTQSPTHLIKTRGQQVTLRCSPKSGHDTVSWYQQALGQGPQFIFQYYEEEERQRGNFPDRFSGHQFPNYSSELNVNALLLGDSALYLCASSPGQGPNEKLFFGSGTQLSVL.

CDR3 residues: CASSFYNLARSYNEQFF. The CDR3 coding sequence is TGTGCCAGCAGTTTTTATAATCTAGCGCGCTCCTACAATGAGCAGTTCTTC. V usage is TRBV28 and J usage is TRBJ2-1; a weak D match, TRBD2 (6 bases). With 3 bases removed from V and 0 bases from J, the gap between germline ends came to 15 bases. The CDR3 contains 17 residues. CDR1 and CDR2 (germline): MDHEN, SYDVKM.

This sequence joins TRBV9 and TRBJ2-3; 8 nucleotides agree with TRBD2. CDR1 SGDLS and CDR2 YYNGEE come from the germline V gene. The trim removed 4 bases at V and 1 base at J, leaving 8 bases unmatched. The CDR3 is made up of 16 amino acids. The CDR3 loop is CASSTHSGAGTDTQYF. The CDR3 DNA reads TGTGCCAGCAGCACCCATAGCGGGGCGGGCACAGATACGCAGTATTTT.

The chain carries TRBV14 and TRBJ1-4, with D possibly TRBD1 on 6 matching bases. Germline assignment: CDR1 SGHDN and CDR2 FVKESK. With 3 bases removed from V and 5 bases from J, the gap between germline ends came to 13 bases. This CDR3 region has 15 residues. CDR3 amino acids: CASSHTGHRNEKLFF. The CDR3, as DNA: TGTGCCAGCAGCCACACGGGACATAGAAATGAAAAACTGTTTTTT.

V usage is TRBV5-1 and J usage is TRBJ1-4; D unresolved. The V gene lost 4 bases and the J gene lost 0 bases, with 7 bases spanning the gap. Germline V CDR1 and CDR2: SGHRS, YFSETQ. The CDR3 length is 14 residues. The CDR3 coding sequence is TGCGCCAGCAGCCGTCAGGCAACTAATGAAAAACTGTTTTTT. Translation: CASSRQATNEKLFF.

This chain joins TRBV5-6 and TRBJ1-2; D unclear. V lost 0 bases to trimming and J lost 8 bases, with 11 bases between them. Germline assignment: CDR1 SGHDT and CDR2 YYEEEE. The CDR3 totals 13 residues. CDR3 nucleotides: TGTGCCAGCAGCTTGGCGGGGAATCCGGGCTACACCTTC. This sequence encodes CASSLAGNPGYTF.